Below are 18 T cell receptor beta chains sequenced from a single sample in a study of T cells in Graves' hyperthyroidism and ophthalmopathy. Authors of the study amplified TCR beta CDR3 regions from RNA transcripts. First-round RT-PCR targeting the TCR CDR3 was performed with the HTBI primer set. TCRdb processed the multiplex PCR reads anew with MiXCR; each CDR3 protein has one entry. The sample lists about 380,000 distinct CDR3 sequences; roughly 14% were seen once. Sequenced sample: blood. These receptors were obtained from a man aged 25-40 years with Graves' hyperthyroidism that later progressed to Graves' ophthalmopathy.

In this sample, this clonotype turned up a few times. The rearrangement uses TRBV11-3 and TRBJ2-7; 7 positions match TRBD1. With V trimmed by 6 bases and J by 0 bases, 5 bases remained unmatched. The CDR3 runs 14 residues. Germline assignment: CDR1 SGHNT and CDR2 YENEEA. Here the CDR3 reads CASRRDSNSYEQYF. The CDR3 DNA reads as TGTGCCAGCAGGAGGGACAGTAACTCCTACGAGCAGTACTTC.

In its sample, this clonotype was seen many times. The V and J genes are TRBV28 and TRBJ1-2; 7 bases fit TRBD1. CDR3 length: 17 amino acids. V gave up 6 bases and J gave up 4 bases; unmatched junction bases: 17. Germline values: CDR1 MDHEN, CDR2 SYDVKM. The CDR3 DNA reads as TGTGCCAGCAGCCTGACCGGGACAGCAGATACTGGCTATGGCTACACCTTC. This translates into CASSLTGTADTGYGYTF.

This clonotype was seen only a few times. This chain links TRBV14 with TRBJ2-3; 14 positions match TRBD2. Germline CDR1 and CDR2: SGHDN and FVKESK. Losses at the gene ends were 5 bases for V and 2 bases for J; bases not matched to a gene: 6. There are 17 residues in the CDR3. This CDR3 reads CASSLWTSGGHTDTQYF. DNA for the CDR3: TGTGCCAGCAGCTTATGGACTAGCGGGGGGCACACAGATACGCAGTATTTT.

The sample holds many counts of this clonotype. The chain recombines TRBV12-3 or TRBV12-4 with TRBJ2-4; the D is unclear. The CDR3 length is 15 residues. Trimming pared 3 bases from V and 0 bases from J, leaving 9 bases between. The DNA for the CDR3 is TGTGCCAGCAGTTTGGTAGCCCTAGCCAAAAACATTCAGTACTTC. Its translation is CASSLVALAKNIQYF.

This clonotype was observed a handful of times. V and J are TRBV30 and TRBJ1-5; D is possibly TRBD1 (5 bases). There are 19 residues in the CDR3. Deletions cut 2 bases from V and 0 bases from J, with 23 bases between. CDR1 GTSNPN and CDR2 SVGIG come from the germline V gene (reference sequence). The chain's CDR3 is CAWSNKGTYAAYSNQPQHF. CDR3 DNA: TGTGCCTGGAGTAACAAAGGGACTTACGCAGCTTATAGCAATCAGCCCCAGCATTTT. Full variable domain (missing parts from reference TRBV30 and TRBJ1-5): SQTIHQWPATLVQPVGSPLSLECTVEGTSNPNLYWYRQAAGRGLQLLFYSVGIGQISSEVPQNLSASRPQDRQFILSSKKLLLSDSGFYLCAWSNKGTYAAYSNQPQHFGDGTRLSIL.

This clonotype was counted a few times. The chain carries TRBV12-3 or TRBV12-4 and TRBJ2-5, with D possibly TRBD2 on 5 matching bases. Trimming cost V 3 bases and J 7 bases, with 12 bases left between them. This CDR3 region has 13 residues. The CDR3 is CASSFNLRGTQYF. The DNA of the CDR3 is TGTGCCAGCAGTTTCAACCTCCGGGGGACCCAGTACTTC.

There are many counts of this clonotype. CDR3 DNA: TGTGCCAGCAGCGTCCTCGCGGGGGGGCCCGGGGAGCTGTTTTTT. Translated: CASSVLAGGPGELFF. The V call is TRBV7-9, the J call TRBJ2-2, with TRBD2 matching over 9 bases. Per germline, CDR1 SEHNR and CDR2 FQNEAQ (reference sequence). The CDR3 is made up of 15 amino acids. The ends lost 5 bases at V and 6 bases at J; junction bases unmatched: 7.

Ten or more counts support this clonotype. This chain joins TRBV11-2 and TRBJ2-7, with a weak D call TRBD1 (6 bases). The V gene's germline CDR1 is SGHAT and CDR2 FQNNGV. V was trimmed by 5 bases and J by 7 bases, leaving 12 bases between them. The CDR3 is 12 residues long. Written as DNA, the CDR3 is TGTGCCAGCAGCACAGGGATATGGGAGCAGTACTTC. It is translated as CASSTGIWEQYF.

This clonotype was found many times. The chain couples TRBV10-1 to TRBJ2-2; TRBD2 matches 8 bases. With V trimmed by 6 bases and J by 2 bases, 8 bases remained unmatched. Germline V gives CDR1 WNHNN, CDR2 SYGVQD (reference sequence). This CDR3 contains 16 residues. This CDR3 reads CASSRGGGFNTGELFF. The CDR3 DNA reads TGCGCCAGCAGCCGGGGGGGGGGCTTCAACACCGGGGAGCTGTTTTTT.

The gene calls are TRBV7-3 and TRBJ2-5; 8 bases line up with TRBD1. From germline, CDR1 is SGHTA and CDR2 FQGTGA. The V segment lost 4 bases and the J segment 3 bases; nucleotides outside the gene matches: 4. The CDR3 has 14 amino acids. DNA for the CDR3: TGTGCCAGCAGCTCCTCGGACAGGGAAGAGACCCAGTACTTC. Translation: CASSSSDREETQYF.

This clonotype has more than one count but fewer than ten. The chain has TRBV4-1 and TRBJ2-7, with 7 bases that match TRBD1. Losses at the gene ends were 4 bases for V and 2 bases for J; bases not matched to a gene: 5. CDR1 and CDR2 (germline): MGHRA, YSYEKL. This CDR3 has 14 amino acids. The CDR3 loop reads CASSLRDSPYEQYF. The CDR3 coding sequence is TGCGCCAGCAGCCTCCGGGACAGCCCCTACGAGCAGTACTTC.

This clonotype was seen many times. The genes are TRBV20-1 and TRBJ2-3; D ambiguous. The V gene's germline CDR1 is DFQATT and CDR2 SNEGSKA (reference sequence). Between the trimmed V and J ends, which lost 5 bases and 2 bases, there was a span of 2 bases. The length of the CDR3 is 10 residues. CDR3 sequence: CSADTDTQYF. CDR3 nucleotide sequence: TGCAGTGCTGACACAGATACGCAGTATTTT.

The table lists this clonotype with many counts. The J gene is TRBJ2-5, the V gene TRBV5-6; D gene ambiguous. Looked up from germline, CDR1 is SGHDT and CDR2 is YYEEEE. CDR3 length equals 13 residues. V was trimmed by 0 bases and J by 2 bases, leaving 5 bases between them. The CDR3 DNA reads TGTGCCAGCAGCTTGGGAGCTCAAGAGACCCAGTACTTC. It codes for CASSLGAQETQYF.

This clonotype has just a few counts. The rearrangement joins TRBV11-2 to TRBJ1-6, with TRBD1 matching over 10 bases. Germline lookup yields CDR1 SGHAT and CDR2 FQNNGV. The J segment lost 7 bases and the V segment lost 0 bases, leaving 21 bases of the junction unmatched. This CDR3 has 22 residues. In nucleotides, the CDR3 is TGTGCCAGCAGCTTAGACCCGGGGGAATGGACAGGGGGACTCTCTTCAAATTCACCCCTCCACTTT. Its protein product is CASSLDPGEWTGGLSSNSPLHF.

The rearrangement links TRBV27 to TRBJ1-1; no reliable D call. Germline lookup yields CDR1 MNHEY and CDR2 SMNVEV (reference sequence). The CDR3 has 14 residues. Trimming took off 2 bases at V and 2 bases at J, with 9 bases between the two ends. CDR3 in amino acids: CASSLAQVNTEAFF. In DNA, the CDR3 is TGTGCCAGCAGTTTAGCACAAGTAAACACTGAAGCTTTCTTT.

This chain links TRBV30 with TRBJ1-6, with TRBD1 matching 8 bases. Per the germline V gene, CDR1 is GTSNPN and CDR2 is SVGIG (reference sequence). V gave up 2 bases and J gave up 10 bases; unmatched junction bases: 7. The CDR3 has 14 amino acids. The CDR3 DNA reads TGTGCCTGGAGTTTTACAGGGGGAAGGTCACCCCTCCACTTT. Translation: CAWSFTGGRSPLHF.

This clonotype was observed at least ten times. The rearrangement links TRBV7-3 to TRBJ1-1; 7 bases are a match to TRBD1. The J segment lost 4 bases and the V segment lost 0 bases, leaving 5 bases of the junction unmatched. The germline V gene encodes CDR1 SGHTA and CDR2 FQGTGA. This CDR3 is built from 15 residues. The CDR3 bases are TGTGCCAGCAGCTTAACGGGGGACAGAGCCACTGAAGCTTTCTTT. Translated: CASSLTGDRATEAFF.

The chain recombines TRBV10-3 with TRBJ2-7; D is possibly TRBD2 (7 bases). Germline V lookup: CDR1 ENHRY, CDR2 SYGVKD. The CDR3 covers 14 residues. Trimming pared 0 bases from V and 6 bases from J, leaving 12 bases between. The chain's CDR3 is CAISESRGGLEQYF. CDR3 bases: TGTGCCATCAGTGAGTCGAGGGGGGGCCTCGAGCAGTACTTC.